These T cell receptor beta chains were read from a single sample in a study of blood T cell repertoires in COVID-19. Generated by immunoSEQ multiplex PCR, the TCRdb table keeps only in-frame clones and is missing some. The sample has roughly 190,000 clones, about nine tenths seen once. Sequencing was performed on peripheral blood. The receptors were gathered from a man in his forties or fifties with acute or convalescent COVID-19. CDR3s leave out the opening cysteine and the closing phenylalanine or tryptophan. The D gene is left open where the match is weak. Only part of the rows carry a size: once, few, many, or a class if the clone is expanded.

j_call	d_call	v_call	clone_size	cdr3_aa
TRBJ1-2	TRBD1	TRBV3-1/TRBV3-2	once	ASTKGQGFFNYGYT
TRBJ2-7	TRBD2	TRBV10-2	once	ASSTTSGFREQY
TRBJ2-5	-	TRBV3-1/TRBV3-2	-	ASSQEPPTRLVGETQY
TRBJ2-7	TRBD2	TRBV10-3	-	AISEGAGEGGGQY
TRBJ1-4	-	TRBV28	-	ASSTRGGSDEKLF
TRBJ2-1	TRBD2	TRBV11-2	-	ASSPASGEHNEQF
TRBJ2-7	TRBD2	TRBV4-1	once	ASSQVGGGRATYEQY
TRBJ1-5	TRBD1	TRBV2	-	ASSAGQKYNQPQH
TRBJ1-3	-	TRBV10-3	-	AISVDSSGNTIY
TRBJ1-1	TRBD1	TRBV9	-	ASSVGASWDRVTEAF
TRBJ2-7	-	TRBV5-8	-	ASSEDYYEQY
TRBJ1-1	-	TRBV27	-	ASSQTRLGTEAF
TRBJ1-5	TRBD1	TRBV18	once	ASSSGTGRQPQH
TRBJ2-5	-	TRBV11-2	-	ASSLVSRSNQETQY
TRBJ1-2	TRBD1	TRBV6-2/TRBV6-3	-	ASSLRQGIGYT
TRBJ1-2	-	TRBV29-1	-	SVVPYGDYGYT
TRBJ1-2	-	TRBV5-6	-	ASSRGQPYGYT
TRBJ2-1	TRBD2	TRBV9	-	ASSVGSSWTSYNEQF
TRBJ2-2	-	TRBV7-9	-	ASSSTLVGGELF
TRBJ1-2	TRBD1	TRBV3-1/TRBV3-2	-	ASSQEGQGVGYGYT
TRBJ2-2	TRBD1	TRBV18	-	ASSPGQAIDGELF
TRBJ2-7	-	TRBV3-1/TRBV3-2	few	ASSQDPGRSYEQY
TRBJ2-1	TRBD2	TRBV28	-	ASSLPHRTSGRSPNSYNEQF
TRBJ1-5	TRBD1	TRBV7-9	-	ASSAQGGQPQH
TRBJ2-2	TRBD2	TRBV28	-	ASTLGGVRTGELF
TRBJ2-3	-	TRBV7-3	-	ASSSTDGDTQY
TRBJ1-2	-	TRBV28	once	ASKDSLTGEGYT
TRBJ1-1	-	TRBV10-3	-	AIRQQGNTEAF
TRBJ1-6	TRBD1	TRBV28	-	ASSPRTGGADSPLH
TRBJ1-5	-	TRBV15	-	ASSGLFNQPQH
TRBJ2-5	TRBD1	TRBV4-2	-	ASSLWATGGAGKETQY
TRBJ2-2	TRBD2	TRBV27	-	ASSYLAGVAGELF
TRBJ2-2	-	TRBV20-1	-	SARQVGELF
TRBJ2-3	TRBD2	TRBV9	-	ASSVGASGSEYTQY
TRBJ1-2	TRBD1	TRBV29-1	-	SVRDRDGYT